The 14 T cell receptor beta chains below come from one sample, sequenced in a study of blood T cell repertoires in COVID-19. Using immunoSEQ multiplex PCR, the repertoire was profiled, and TCRdb retains in-frame clones only, with some absent. There are tens of thousands of clones in the sample; roughly 87% occur only once, and around 1.6% lies in the top ten. Sequencing was done on a sample of peripheral blood. The receptors come from a man aged 60 to 69 with acute or convalescent COVID-19.

V gene TRBV2 combines with J gene TRBJ1-1, with 8 bases lining up with TRBD1. V shed 4 bases, J shed 0 bases, and the junction held 4 bases outside the gene matches. In germline, CDR1 is SNHLY, CDR2 FYNNEI. The CDR3 is 15 amino acids. CDR3 nucleotides: TGTGCCAGCAGTGGTAGGACAGGGATGAACACTGAAGCTTTCTTT. Its translation is CASSGRTGMNTEAFF.

The chain uses TRBV18 and TRBJ2-7, with no clear D. The CDR3 consists of 14 residues. The V gene's germline CDR1 is KGHSH and CDR2 LQKENI. Deletions cut 6 bases from V and 0 bases from J, with 12 bases between. The CDR3 DNA is TGTGCCAGCTCTCGAGCTTCAAGCTCCTACGAGCAGTACTTC. It translates to CASSRASSSYEQYF.

This clone appeared a single time. The junction does not match germline at one end; this may be a read error. CDR3 loop: CASSLEGSGRSF. The CDR3 nucleotides are TGTGCCAGCAGCTTAGAAGGTAGCGGGCGCTCCTTT. The chain has TRBV7-9 and TRBJ2-3; 7 bases match TRBD2. This CDR3 is 12 amino acids long. CDR1 is SEHNR, CDR2 FQNEAQ, per germline (reference sequence).

The rearrangement joins TRBV11-2 to TRBJ1-6; possible D gene TRBD1, 5 bases. Germline V gene sequence: CDR1 SGHAT, CDR2 FQNNGV. The CDR3 consists of 14 residues. Trimming pared 3 bases from V and 7 bases from J, leaving 10 bases between. CDR3 region: CASSFGARNSPLHF. CDR3 bases: TGTGCCAGCAGCTTTGGGGCTCGGAATTCACCCCTCCACTTT.

The chain uses TRBV27 and TRBJ2-7; maybe TRBD2 (5 bases). V lost 6 bases and J lost 2, with 20 bases in between. The CDR3 is 16 residues long. Looked up from germline, CDR1 is MNHEY and CDR2 is SMNVEV (reference sequence). Here the CDR3 reads CASSPGRTASPYEQYF. In nucleotides, the CDR3 is TGTGCCAGCAGCCCCGGTCGGACTGCTTCTCCCTACGAGCAGTACTTC.

The DNA of the CDR3 is TGTGCCAGCAGCCCTGAGGGACAGGGGAGGTCACCCCTCCACTTT. It yields the protein CASSPEGQGRSPLHF. The chain couples TRBV5-8 to TRBJ1-6; 10 positions agree with TRBD1. Trimming removed 4 bases from V and 10 bases from J; junction bases left unmatched: 8. Per the germline V gene, CDR1 is SGHTS and CDR2 is YDEGEE. This CDR3 comprises 15 residues.

This clone was seen only once. V is TRBV11-2 and J is TRBJ2-3; 12 bases agree with TRBD1. Per germline, CDR1 SGHAT and CDR2 FQNNGV. V was pared by 8 bases and J by 4 bases, with 7 bases of the junction left unmatched. The CDR3 loop spans 15 amino acids. CDR3 sequence (DNA): TGTGCCAGCGGACCGGGACAGGGGGCATCAGATACGCAGTATTTT. It is translated as CASGPGQGASDTQYF.

The chain uses TRBV10-2 and TRBJ1-2, with TRBD1 as a possible D gene (6 bases). The germline V gene has CDR1 WSHSY and CDR2 SAAADI. The CDR3 is 14 amino acids. V was cut by 7 bases and J by 3 bases, with 15 bases left in between. CDR3: CASNGQGLDYGYTF. The CDR3 nucleotides are TGCGCCAGCAACGGGCAGGGGCTCGACTATGGCTACACCTTC.

The V and J genes are TRBV3-1 (or the pseudogene TRBV3-2) and TRBJ2-1, with 10 bases aligning to TRBD2. From germline, CDR1 is LGHDT and CDR2 YNNKEL (reference sequence). The V gene end was trimmed by 2 bases and the J gene end by 9 bases; junction bases not matched to a gene: 10. CDR3 length equals 16 residues. The CDR3 DNA sequence: TGTGCCAGCAGCCAATCCGGCGGACTAGCGGAGTCTGAGCAGTTCTTC. Translating gives CASSQSGGLAESEQFF.

The rearrangement uses TRBV5-6 and TRBJ1-6; 7 bases fit TRBD1. Trimming took 1 base from V and 7 from J; bases not matched to a gene: 5. Germline values: CDR1 SGHDT, CDR2 YYEEEE. This CDR3 is built from 15 residues. The CDR3 DNA reads TGTGCCAGCAGCTTGATACAGGGGAGGAATTCACCCCTCCACTTT. Amino acids: CASSLIQGRNSPLHF.

The chain carries TRBV2 and TRBJ1-1, with 7 positions matching TRBD1. CDR1 is SNHLY, CDR2 FYNNEI, per germline. The CDR3 runs 14 residues. V dropped 5 bases and J dropped 10; count of bases not matched to a gene: 13. In DNA form, the CDR3 reads TGTGCCAGCAGTCCAGGGGGGACCTTAAGGGGAGCTTTCTTT. Its protein product is CASSPGGTLRGAFF.

The CDR3 nucleotides are TGTGCCAGCAGTGGGCCAGAATCCTACGAGCAGTACTTC. Residues: CASSGPESYEQYF. The chain recombines TRBV6-6 with TRBJ2-7; D is uncertain. Germline lookup yields CDR1 MNHNY and CDR2 SVGAGI (reference sequence). CDR3 length: 13 amino acids. V shed 5 bases and J shed 1 base, with 9 bases lying between them.

The chain carries TRBV10-3 and TRBJ1-6; no clear D gene. This CDR3 is built from 13 residues. The V end lost 3 bases, the J end lost 11 bases, and 11 bases lay between the germline ends. Germline CDR1 reads ENHRY; CDR2 reads SYGVKD. The CDR3 nucleotides read TGTGCCATCAGTGAAACCTCCTCTACACCCCTCCACTTT. It specifies CAISETSSTPLHF.

The CDR3 coding sequence is TGTGCCAGCAGCTTAGCGGAGGGGCGTATGGCTTTCTTT. Protein product: CASSLAEGRMAFF. The chain recombines TRBV7-8 with TRBJ1-1; D may be TRBD1 (5 bases). The germline V gene has CDR1 SGHVS and CDR2 FQNEAQ. Trimming took off 0 bases at V and 11 bases at J, with 13 bases between the two ends. The length of the CDR3 is 13 residues.